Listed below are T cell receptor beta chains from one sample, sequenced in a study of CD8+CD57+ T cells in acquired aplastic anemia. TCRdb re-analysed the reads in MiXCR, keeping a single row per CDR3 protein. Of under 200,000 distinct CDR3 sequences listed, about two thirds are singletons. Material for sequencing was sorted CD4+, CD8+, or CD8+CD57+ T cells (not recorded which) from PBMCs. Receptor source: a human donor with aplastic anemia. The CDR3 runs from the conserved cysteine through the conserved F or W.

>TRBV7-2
CASSLDGGYNQPQHF
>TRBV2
CASSDQWSSISYEQYF
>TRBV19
CASSTNMNTEAFF
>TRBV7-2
CASSRGLDPYNEQFF
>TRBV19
CASSMDGQGKYGYTF
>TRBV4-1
CASSQGGESEKLFF
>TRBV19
CASREGNTEAFF
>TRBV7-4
CASSLASRGGQFF
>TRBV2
CASSELTGELFF
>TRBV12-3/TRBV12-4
CASSPSNVLTF
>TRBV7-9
CASSPLVGLNTEAFF
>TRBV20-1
CSASGTSGGQNGQFF
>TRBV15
CATSRGRQTSYEQYF
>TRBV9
CASRAVAGGETQYF
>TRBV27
CASSFTGNRANTGELFF
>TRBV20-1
CSARGQGDRNEQFF
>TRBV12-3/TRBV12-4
CASSFGGQGNTGELFF
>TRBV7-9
CASSHRTGLNEKLFF
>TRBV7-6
CASSTGTVNTGELFF
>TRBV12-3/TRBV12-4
CASSLTTGELFF
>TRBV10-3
CAISESEQGKYEQYF
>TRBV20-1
CSARGVGSGGYNEQFF
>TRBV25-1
CASSDPGELHNEQFF
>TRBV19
CASARGPGQGRGTQYF
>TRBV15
CATSVGNYEQYF
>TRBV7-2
CASSLVASGGPYEQYF
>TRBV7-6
CASSFYPSGNEKLFF
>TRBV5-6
CASSLVGNQPQHF
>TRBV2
CASSESSSGNTIYF
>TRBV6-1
CASSDTGVSGYTF
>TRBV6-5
CASSHGAEQYF
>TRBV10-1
CASSVGGSIDEQYF
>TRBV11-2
CASSRTGGGYEQYF
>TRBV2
CASSEVARPARDTQHF
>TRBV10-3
CASRVGTGPNQEAQYF
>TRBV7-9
CASSPQSDTQYF
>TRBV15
CATSRVSGGGYNEQYF
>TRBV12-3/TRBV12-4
CASSTGVGNQPQHF
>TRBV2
CASRAYGLAGDEQFF